Given below is one T cell receptor beta chain in context. There are a few counts of this clonotype. Its antigen has not been determined. The input lacks base qualities; no much larger clone sits a single base away. V is cut by 4 bases and J by 5 bases, and the space between the germline ends is 13 bases. From the cysteine through the phenylalanine, the CDR3 covers 14 amino acids. The only DNA kept is the CDR3, 42 bases in frame from the first base. CDR1 and CDR2, looked up from the germline V gene, are SGHVS and FQNEAQ. The sample comes from a study of T cells in Graves' hyperthyroidism and ophthalmopathy (dated by TCRdb to the late 2010s). At the level of the whole study: Peripheral blood samples were taken at the time of initial diagnosis, prior to any treatment. The 80 to 100 discovery patients were randomly divided into training and test sets at a 7:3 ratio. After blood sampling, hyperthyroidism patients were treated with methimazole at a starting dose of 30 mg daily, and ophthalmopathy patients were treated with high-dose intravenous methylprednisolone. To identify TCR V-J signatures that set the groups apart, the researchers used a discovery cohort of 100 patients, made up of 40 to 45 with Graves' ophthalmopathy and about 55 with stable Graves' hyperthyroidism. The paper describes TCR Vbeta CDR3 sequencing of 135 peripheral blood samples, made up of some 40 ophthalmopathy patients, 70 to 80 hyperthyroidism patients and 17 progressor patients. Prospective prediction of ophthalmopathy was tested in an independent validation cohort consisting of some 18 hyperthyroidism patients and approximately 16 patients who later progressed to ophthalmopathy. In about six Graves' hyperthyroidism patients, the study also compared T-cell repertoires from thyroid tissue with T-cell repertoires from blood. Results the study describes overall, beyond this receptor: In cross-validation, a model built on a 13 V-J signature told ophthalmopathy apart from stable hyperthyroidism with under 90% sensitivity and approximately 81% specificity, and in testing the same model reached 80%/75%. No statistical method was used to fix the sample size in advance, and group allocation was not hidden from the investigators. In validation, the model predicted progression to ophthalmopathy with roughly 66% sensitivity and approximately 74% specificity, a median of approximately 6.5 months before onset. Most expanded thyroid clonotypes (frequency above 0.001) were also detected in blood, a finding suggesting that blood repertoires may reflect thyroid immune responses.

Amplification of TCR beta CDR3 regions was carried out from RNA transcripts. The first round of RT-PCR for the TCR CDR3 was performed with the HTBI primer set and the Qiagen OneStep RT-PCR kit. A second multiplex PCR round built the libraries, followed by size selection and purification. The libraries were sequenced on an Illumina HiSeq2000 using paired-end 100 bp reads. Concerning the study's data processing: SOAPnuke was used to process the raw data, with reads discarded if the reads contained adapters or uncalled bases, had a mean Phred below 15, or lacked an exact constant-primer or identifier match. High-quality paired reads were merged using COPE v1.2.5, and each unique nucleotide sequence was defined as a clonotype. MiTCR v1.1 was used to align clonotypes to the IMGT TRBV, TRBD and TRBJ reference segments. The analysis was restricted to V-J combinations with a frequency above 0.0001, which together covered 99% to 99.2% of the repertoires. A TCS score was defined as the ratio of F50 (clonal expansion) to E x V (chaos), with BLOSUM62-based TCRdist applied between CDR3 peptides within each V-J. Welch's t-statistics and random forest reduced fewer than 600 V-J features to about 12, which were used in a naive Bayes classifier (R e1071). Thyroid-blood repertoire similarity was quantified with the Morisita-Horn index. Using fastp at Q25 and MiXCR, TCRdb reprocessed the public reads and kept productive beta chains. Entries are consolidated by CDR3 protein sequence, retaining the most common genes and DNA. The authors' filters were not applied to this entry. Recorded for this sample are 600,000 to 700,000 distinct CDR3 sequences; about 14% of them occurred a single time. Around 4.5% of the sample is taken by the ten largest.

Moderately to severely active disease, a Clinical Activity Score of at least 3, a NOSPECS grade of at least 4, and a duration under 3 months were present in ophthalmopathy patients. Any patient with an uncontrolled infection, another autoimmune disease, pregnancy or lactation was excluded. Diagnoses were established on the basis of clinical symptoms, serum thyroxine and TRAb, thyroid ultrasound, and orbital computed tomography. PBMCs were isolated from approximately 10 ml of fresh peripheral blood by Ficoll-Paque density gradient centrifugation. Trizol reagent was used to extract total RNA, and RNA quality was then checked on an Agilent 2100 Bioanalyzer.

Recombination linked TRBV7-8 to TRBJ2-3; the D segment could be TRBD2, given 6 matching bases. The sequence came from a woman aged 40 to 49 with Graves' ophthalmopathy. Sequencing input: blood. The CDR3: CASSSEGPGDTQYF. The nucleotide sequence is given as TGTGCCAGCAGCTCGGAGGGCCCGGGAGATACGCAGTATTTT.